Each of the 28 T cell receptor beta chains below was sequenced from the same sample in a study of blood T cell repertoires in COVID-19. Repertoires were generated with immunoSEQ multiplex PCR, while TCRdb's copy carries only in-frame clones and drops some. The sample records more than 55,000 clones, 90% being singletons. Sequencing was carried out using peripheral blood. Source of these receptors: a human donor with active COVID-19. The donor label of this sample is uncertain.

V is TRBV7-3 and J is TRBJ2-1, with D tentatively TRBD1 (6 bases). Trimming stripped 5 bases from V and 2 bases from J, with 7 bases between. The CDR3 consists of 13 residues. CDR1 is SGHTA, CDR2 FQGTGA, per germline. The CDR3: CASSEGAYNEQFF. The CDR3, as DNA: TGTGCCAGCAGCGAGGGGGCCTACAATGAGCAGTTCTTC.

The chain couples TRBV7-6 to TRBJ2-3; TRBD1 agrees at 8 bases. CDR1 SGHVS and CDR2 FNYEAQ come from the germline V gene. There are 17 residues in the CDR3. V was pared by 4 bases and J by 2 bases, with 11 bases of the junction left unmatched. In DNA, the CDR3 is TGTGCCAGCAGCTATGGACAGGGTGAAAGTTACACAGATACGCAGTATTTT. It specifies CASSYGQGESYTDTQYF.

The chain combines TRBV7-2 with TRBJ2-7; D is unclear. The CDR3 runs 11 residues. CDR1 SGHTA and CDR2 FQGNSA come from the germline V gene. V lost 5 bases and J 4 bases, leaving 6 bases between the germline ends. The CDR3 DNA is TGTGCCAGCAGCACTAATTACGAGCAGTACTTC. Translating it yields CASSTNYEQYF.

The chain joins TRBV7-9 to TRBJ2-7; 7 nucleotides agree with TRBD1. This CDR3 has 13 amino acids. Trimming removed 5 bases from V and 3 bases from J; junction bases left unmatched: 4. The germline CDR1 and CDR2 sequences are SEHNR and FQNEAQ (reference sequence). The CDR3 sequence: CASSPGQNYEQYF. In DNA, the CDR3 is TGTGCCAGCAGCCCGGGACAGAACTACGAGCAGTACTTC.

In its sample, this clone was seen once. A junction end diverges from the germline sequence, so it may reflect a read error. The rearrangement uses TRBV28 and TRBJ1-2; D is perhaps TRBD1 (5 bases). The CDR3 length is 15 residues. CDR1 MDHEN and CDR2 SYDVKM come from the germline V gene. The CDR3 region is CATSLWWYNGGGYTF. CDR3 nucleotide sequence: TGTGCCACCAGTTTGTGGTGGTATAACGGGGGTGGCTACACCTTC.

The chain carries TRBV6-5 and TRBJ2-7; 8 nucleotides agree with TRBD1. CDR1 is MNHEY, CDR2 SVGAGI, per germline. The V gene end was trimmed by 6 bases and the J gene end by 7 bases; junction bases not matched to a gene: 11. The CDR3 length is 14 residues. This CDR3 reads CASRTGVSSREQYF. The DNA for the CDR3 is TGTGCCAGCAGGACAGGGGTTTCCTCTAGGGAGCAGTACTTC.

This clone was found once. The V gene is TRBV6-4, the J gene TRBJ2-5; 10 positions match TRBD1. J gave up 4 bases and V 5 bases, and 7 bases lay outside the gene matches. Germline lookup yields CDR1 MRHNA and CDR2 SNTAGT. The CDR3 totals 15 residues. The CDR3 region is CASSSRTGGRETQYF. CDR3 sequence (DNA): TGTGCCAGCAGTTCCCGGACAGGGGGACGAGAGACCCAGTACTTC.

The chain recombines TRBV7-3 with TRBJ2-5; TRBD1 aligns across 10 bases. The CDR3 length is 18 residues. The V and J ends lost 6 bases and 5 bases, in that order; junction bases with no gene match: 18. Germline assignment: CDR1 SGHTA and CDR2 FQGTGA. The chain's CDR3 is CASSFRPKDRGQEETQYF. CDR3 in DNA: TGTGCCAGCAGTTTCAGACCGAAAGACAGGGGGCAGGAGGAGACCCAGTACTTC. The full variable domain, rest sourced from reference TRBV7-3 and TRBJ2-5, is GAGVSQTPSNKVTEKGKYVELRCDPISGHTALYWYRQSLGQGPEFLIYFQGTGAADDSGLPNDRFFAVRPEGSVSTLKIQRTERGDSAVYLCASSFRPKDRGQEETQYFGPGTRLLVL.

The chain couples TRBV6-5 to TRBJ1-1; D uncertain. Per the germline V gene, CDR1 is MNHEY and CDR2 is SVGAGI. V lost 5 bases and J 1 base, leaving 11 bases between the germline ends. The CDR3 spans 14 residues. CDR3 in amino acids: CASSLRRGNTEAFF. CDR3 coding DNA: TGTGCCAGCAGTCTGAGGCGGGGGAACACTGAAGCTTTCTTT.

J is TRBJ2-5 and V is TRBV7-6; D is possibly TRBD1 (6 bases). V gave up 1 base and J gave up 4 bases, with 16 bases separating them. The CDR3 consists of 16 residues. Germline V gives CDR1 SGHVS, CDR2 FNYEAQ. The CDR3 reads CASSLEVVLGGETQYF. DNA for the CDR3: TGTGCCAGCAGCTTAGAGGTTGTTTTAGGGGGAGAGACCCAGTACTTC.

This rearrangement joins TRBV13 to TRBJ2-5; D uncertain. The CDR3 has 13 residues. Per germline, CDR1 PRHDT and CDR2 FYEKMQ (reference sequence). The germline V and J ends were trimmed by 2 bases and 2 bases, with 6 bases remaining between them. The DNA of the CDR3 is TGTGCCAGCAGCTTACTACAGCAAGAGACCCAGTACTTC. Protein sequence: CASSLLQQETQYF.

The chain couples TRBV4-1 to TRBJ2-3; no firm D call. The CDR3 extends over 13 amino acids. Germline V gene data show CDR1 as MGHRA and CDR2 as YSYEKL. The V and J ends lost 1 base and 6 bases respectively, with 8 bases between them. The CDR3 region is CASSQGDWDTQYF. Here the CDR3 DNA reads TGCGCCAGCAGCCAAGGAGACTGGGATACGCAGTATTTT.

This chain joins TRBV6-5 and TRBJ1-1; maybe TRBD1 (5 bases). CDR3 length equals 14 residues. V was shortened by 2 bases and J by 1 base, with 8 bases between the two germline ends. CDR1 and CDR2 (germline): MNHEY, SVGAGI. Written as DNA, the CDR3 is TGTGCCAGCAGTTACGATGGACAGAACACTGAAGCTTTCTTT. This codes for CASSYDGQNTEAFF.

This chain uses TRBV11-1 with TRBJ2-3; 10 positions match TRBD1. CDR1 SGHAT and CDR2 FQDESV come from the germline V gene (reference sequence). Unmatched junction bases numbered 5, after V lost 5 bases and J lost 3 bases. The CDR3 length is 15 residues. The DNA of the CDR3 is TGTGCCAGCAGCCTCCCGGGACAGGGGACAGATACGCAGTATTTT. Residues: CASSLPGQGTDTQYF.

The V call is TRBV28, the J call TRBJ2-7, with 11 bases aligning to TRBD2. The CDR3 consists of 16 residues. V lost 5 bases, J lost 2 bases, and 8 bases stayed unmatched. The V gene's germline CDR1 is MDHEN and CDR2 SYDVKM. DNA for the CDR3: TGTGCCAGCAGTCCGATCGGACTAGCGGGTACCTACGAGCAGTACTTC. It codes for CASSPIGLAGTYEQYF.

This chain connects TRBV12-3 or TRBV12-4 to TRBJ2-2; 7 positions agree with TRBD1. The CDR3 is 13 amino acids. V shed 2 bases, J shed 6 bases, and the junction held 0 bases outside the gene matches. The CDR3 region has the DNA TGTGCCAGCAGTTTAAGGGGGCCCGGGGAGCTGTTTTTT. It encodes CASSLRGPGELFF.

V and J are TRBV27 and TRBJ2-3, with TRBD2 matching over 11 bases. With 5 bases clipped from V and 3 bases from J, the junction kept 7 bases outside the gene matches. Per germline, CDR1 MNHEY and CDR2 SMNVEV (reference sequence). The length of the CDR3 is 16 residues. CDR3 bases: TGTGCCAGCAGTCTTAGCGGGAGGGCAAGAACAGATACGCAGTATTTT. It codes for CASSLSGRARTDTQYF.

As DNA, the CDR3 is TGTGCCAGCAGCTCGCCGGGACTAGCGTCTCCTAAACAGGCCCAGTACTTC. This codes for CASSSPGLASPKQAQYF. The chain is built from TRBV7-8 and TRBJ2-5; 10 positions match TRBD2. This CDR3 region has 17 residues. The V and J ends lost 4 bases and 9 bases, in that order; junction bases with no gene match: 17. Germline-derived CDR1 and CDR2 are SGHVS and FQNEAQ.

This clone turned up a few times. The chain recombines TRBV3-1 (or the pseudogene TRBV3-2) with TRBJ1-1, with 7 nucleotides matching TRBD1. This CDR3 comprises 14 residues. Per the germline V gene, CDR1 is LGHDT and CDR2 is YNNKEL (reference sequence). The trim removed 2 bases at V and 1 base at J, leaving 1 base unmatched. CDR3 sequence (DNA): TGTGCCAGCAGCCAACGGGACAGGAACACTGAAGCTTTCTTT. This codes for CASSQRDRNTEAFF.

The chain joins TRBV20-1 to TRBJ2-5; D is unclear. Germline loops: CDR1 DFQATT, CDR2 SNEGSKA (reference sequence). The CDR3 consists of 14 residues. V lost 3 bases and J lost 1, with 12 bases in between. CDR3 in DNA: TGCAGTGCTAGTACCCATGTAGTCCAAGAGACCCAGTACTTC. This codes for CSASTHVVQETQYF.

This chain links TRBV7-6 with TRBJ2-3; 10 bases fit TRBD2. After removal of 1 base from V and 1 base from J, the junction contained 8 bases not matched to a gene. Germline values: CDR1 SGHVS, CDR2 FNYEAQ. The CDR3 is made up of 18 amino acids. CDR3 in amino acids: CASSLGSGGAKRTDTQYF. CDR3 sequence (DNA): TGTGCCAGCAGCTTAGGCAGCGGGGGGGCAAAACGCACAGATACGCAGTATTTT.

V and J are TRBV28 and TRBJ2-5; 9 nucleotides line up with TRBD1. Losses at the gene ends were 1 base for V and 5 bases for J; bases not matched to a gene: 8. Germline values: CDR1 MDHEN, CDR2 SYDVKM. This CDR3 is built from 16 residues. The CDR3 sequence: CASSLFWDRVVETQYF. The CDR3 nucleotides are TGTGCCAGCAGTTTATTTTGGGACAGGGTAGTCGAGACCCAGTACTTC.

CDR3 nucleotides: TGTGCCAGCAGTTTCGAGGTGGGGGGGCTTACTGAGCAGTTCTTC. Encoded protein: CASSFEVGGLTEQFF. V is TRBV6-6 and J is TRBJ2-1; the D gene is possibly TRBD2 (7 bases). Germline V lookup: CDR1 MNHNY, CDR2 SVGAGI (reference sequence). This CDR3 is built from 15 residues. V was shortened by 4 bases and J by 9 bases, with 19 bases between the two germline ends.

The chain links TRBV7-9 to TRBJ1-1; weak D call: TRBD1 (5 bases). The CDR3 has 11 amino acids. The ends were cut back, 8 bases at V and 4 bases at J, with 8 bases in the middle. Germline V gene lookup returns CDR1 SEHNR and CDR2 FQNEAQ (reference sequence). CDR3 protein: CASARATEAFF. Here the CDR3 DNA reads TGTGCCAGCGCCAGGGCCACTGAAGCTTTCTTT.

In this sample, this clone turned up once. The chain links TRBV27 to TRBJ1-1; possibly TRBD1 for D (6 bases). CDR1 is MNHEY, CDR2 SMNVEV, per germline (reference sequence). The CDR3 spans 16 residues. V was clipped by 0 bases and J by 2 bases, with 13 bases between them. CDR3 nucleotides: TGTGCCAGCAGTTTATCGGGGGCCCTAGGAAACACTGAAGCTTTCTTT. Translating it yields CASSLSGALGNTEAFF.

V and J are TRBV4-2 and TRBJ1-1; TRBD1 agrees at 7 bases. Germline V gene sequence: CDR1 LGHNA, CDR2 YNFKEQ. The CDR3 covers 15 residues. V lost 2 bases and J lost 2; bases outside the gene matches: 5. The CDR3 DNA reads as TGTGCCAGCAGCCAATCCGGGACAGTAAACACTGAAGCTTTCTTT. This gives the protein CASSQSGTVNTEAFF.

V gene TRBV6-2 or TRBV6-3 combines with J gene TRBJ2-1; 8 bases fit TRBD2. The CDR3 runs to 18 residues. With V trimmed by 2 bases and J by 6 bases, 15 bases remained unmatched. CDR1 and CDR2 (germline): MNHEY, SVGEGT. CDR3 nucleotide sequence: TGTGCCAGCAGTTACCCCACCACTTCTGCGGGGGGCTCCAATGAGCAGTTCTTC. This gives the protein CASSYPTTSAGGSNEQFF.

This sequence joins TRBV4-1 and TRBJ2-7; the match to TRBD1 covers 8 bases. V was pared by 0 bases and J by 5 bases, with 6 bases of the junction left unmatched. The CDR3 contains 15 residues. Germline V gene lookup returns CDR1 MGHRA and CDR2 YSYEKL. The CDR3: CASSQERTGWDEQYF. CDR3 coding DNA: TGCGCCAGCAGCCAAGAGCGGACAGGGTGGGACGAGCAGTACTTC.